These 5 T cell receptor beta chains originate from one sample sequenced in a study of CD8 T cells in Susac syndrome. With random hexamers, roughly 0.45 to 1 ug RNA was reverse transcribed. In TCRdb, the immunoSEQ multiplex PCR reads were re-called with MiXCR into one record per CDR3 protein. The data contain a few hundred thousand distinct CDR3 sequences, 95% of them singletons. Sequencing input: CD4+ T cells from PBMCs. These receptor sequences come from a human donor with multiple sclerosis.

This sequence joins TRBV6-6 and TRBJ1-1; no reliable D call. The CDR3 has 12 residues. The V end was cut by 4 bases, the J end by 2 bases, with 5 bases between. The germline V gene encodes CDR1 MNHNY and CDR2 SVGAGI (reference sequence). The CDR3 bases are TGTGCCAGCAGTTTTCTCAACACTGAAGCTTTCTTT. Translating gives CASSFLNTEAFF.

The chain links TRBV12-3 or TRBV12-4 to TRBJ1-2; perhaps TRBD1 as D (6 bases). The CDR3 contains 15 residues. The V end lost 3 bases, the J end lost 5 bases, and 16 bases lay between the germline ends. DNA for the CDR3: TGTGCCAGCAGTTTGGCATCTGGGGGCCGTTATGGCTACACCTTC. It codes for CASSLASGGRYGYTF.

A single count supports this clonotype. The chain joins TRBV29-1 to TRBJ1-3; 7 bases agree with TRBD1. The length of the CDR3 is 14 residues. The ends lost 6 bases at V and 2 bases at J; junction bases unmatched: 7. The V gene's germline CDR1 is SQVTM and CDR2 ANQGSEA. The CDR3 DNA follows: TGCAGCGTGGACGGGGACAGAACTGGAAACACCATATATTTT. It translates to CSVDGDRTGNTIYF.

This clonotype was picked up a small number of times. This chain connects TRBV5-1 to TRBJ2-3; tentatively, D is TRBD2 (6 bases). Looked up from germline, CDR1 is SGHRS and CDR2 is YFSETQ. V was trimmed by 0 bases and J by 0 bases, leaving 8 bases between them. The CDR3 is made up of 15 amino acids. CDR3 bases: TGCGCCAGCAGCTTGGATGGGACTAGCACAGATACGCAGTATTTT. Its translation: CASSLDGTSTDTQYF.

The chain couples TRBV3-1 to TRBJ2-7; the match to TRBD2 covers 11 bases. Germline CDR1 LGHDT, CDR2 YNNKEL (reference sequence). The V and J ends lost 4 bases and 0 bases, in that order; junction bases with no gene match: 2. This CDR3 has 15 residues. The CDR3 DNA follows: TGTGCCAGCAGCCCGGGACTAGCGGCCTCCTACGAGCAGTACTTC. It specifies CASSPGLAASYEQYF.